This is a list of T cell receptor beta chains from one sample in a study of OX40 agonist ivuxolimab in advanced cancers. TCRdb's copy holds only in-frame clones and misses some; the assay was immunoSEQ multiplex PCR. Here the sample spans 69,000 or so clones, 82% being singletons. The material was CD4+ or CD8+ T cells sorted from blood, obtained in a trial of the OX40 agonist ivuxolimab. The source is an adult with an advanced solid tumor such as melanoma, head and neck, liver or kidney cancer. The CDR3 runs from the conserved cysteine through the conserved F or W. D genes are given only for firm matches. Some rows have no size entry. The others give once, few or many, or a class for an expanded clone.

clone size | J gene | V gene | D gene | CDR3 protein | CDR3 DNA
. | TRBJ2-6 | TRBV5-1 | . | CASSLTGSSSGANVLTF | TGCGCCAGCAGCTTGACAGGCTCCAGCTCTGGGGCCAACGTCCTGACTTTC
. | TRBJ1-2 | TRBV28 | . | CASSSPANGPNYGYTF | TGTGCCAGCAGTTCACCCGCGAACGGACCTAACTATGGCTACACCTTC
. | TRBJ2-7 | TRBV28 | . | CASSSNYEQYF | TGTGCCAGCAGTTCGAACTACGAGCAGTACTTC
. | TRBJ2-3 | TRBV7-2 | . | CASSLGWHSTDTQYF | TGTGCCAGCAGCTTAGGATGGCACAGCACAGATACGCAGTATTTT
. | TRBJ2-7 | TRBV6-5 | . | CASSRISREWEQYF | TGTGCCAGCAGTAGAATCTCGAGGGAGTGGGAGCAGTACTTC
. | TRBJ1-4 | TRBV5-1 | . | CASSFGQGEKLFF | TGCGCCAGCAGCTTCGGCCAGGGGGAAAAACTGTTTTTT
medium-sized | TRBJ1-1 | TRBV19 | . | CASSPAGLNTEAFF | TGTGCCAGTAGCCCCGCGGGGTTGAACACTGAAGCTTTCTTT
. | TRBJ2-2 | TRBV2 | . | CASRSGAYGTGELFF | TGTGCCAGCAGGTCGGGGGCGTACGGCACCGGGGAGCTGTTTTTT
. | TRBJ2-5 | TRBV7-8 | . | CASSFGAGASQETQYF | TGTGCCAGCAGCTTTGGGGCGGGGGCTTCACAAGAGACCCAGTACTTC
once | TRBJ1-6 | TRBV25-1 | . | CASSGDSYNSPLHF | TGTGCCAGCAGTGGAGATTCTTATAATTCACCCCTCCACTTT
. | TRBJ2-1 | TRBV19 | . | CASKSYGGNSNEQFF | TGTGCCAGTAAATCTTATGGCGGGAATTCGAATGAGCAGTTCTTC
. | TRBJ2-3 | TRBV27 | . | CASSLWGTDTQYF | TGTGCCAGCAGTTTATGGGGCACAGATACGCAGTATTTT
. | TRBJ1-1 | TRBV20-1 | . | CSTNHEAFF | TGCAGCACAAACCACGAAGCTTTCTTT
. | TRBJ2-1 | TRBV5-6 | TRBD1 | CASSWGQGWSEQFF | TGTGCCAGCAGCTGGGGACAGGGGTGGTCAGAGCAGTTCTTC
. | TRBJ1-5 | TRBV4-1 | . | CASSRNEGQPQHF | TGCGCCAGCAGCCGTAACGAGGGTCAGCCCCAGCATTTT
. | TRBJ2-7 | TRBV28 | TRBD1 | CASSLTGQGTSYEQYF | TGTGCCAGCAGTTTAACCGGACAGGGGACGTCCTACGAGCAGTACTTC
. | TRBJ2-7 | TRBV11-2 | . | CASSLAPQGPYEQYF | TGTGCCAGCAGCTTAGCCCCTCAGGGGCCCTACGAGCAGTACTTC
. | TRBJ2-7 | TRBV27 | TRBD2 | CASSLRLAGEYEQYF | TGTGCCAGCAGTTTACGGCTAGCGGGAGAATACGAGCAGTACTTC
. | TRBJ2-5 | TRBV19 | . | CASSMCIWVWLAALIQETQYF | TGTGCCAGTAGTATGTGCATCTGGGTCTGGTTAGCGGCCTTGATCCAAGAGACCCAGTACTTC
. | TRBJ2-7 | TRBV19 | TRBD2 | CASRGLAGGSSYEQYF | TGTGCCAGCCGAGGACTAGCGGGGGGAAGCTCCTACGAGCAGTACTTC
. | TRBJ1-1 | TRBV5-6 | . | CASSGHTEAFF | TGTGCCAGCAGCGGGCACACTGAAGCTTTCTTT
once | TRBJ2-3 | TRBV29-1 | . | CSARQDTQYF | TGCAGCGCCCGACAAGATACGCAGTATTTT
. | TRBJ2-7 | TRBV11-2 | . | CASSLESWGLGEQYF | TGTGCCAGCAGCTTAGAATCCTGGGGGCTGGGGGAGCAGTACTTC
. | TRBJ1-6 | TRBV7-2 | . | CASSIQGLDSPLHF | TGTGCCAGCAGCATACAGGGTCTGGATTCACCCCTCCACTTT
. | TRBJ1-2 | TRBV2 | . | CASSEQGQSYTF | TGTGCCAGCAGTGAACAGGGACAAAGCTACACCTTC
. | TRBJ2-7 | TRBV18 | . | CASSRPGVQYEQYF | TGTGCCAGCTCACGCCCTGGGGTGCAGTACGAGCAGTACTTC
few | TRBJ1-5 | TRBV19 | . | CASSMRGRGNQPQHF | TGTGCCAGTAGTATGCGGGGTCGGGGCAATCAGCCCCAGCATTTT
. | TRBJ2-5 | TRBV19 | TRBD2 | CASSPLAGGPETQYF | TGTGCCAGTAGCCCCTTAGCGGGGGGGCCCGAGACCCAGTACTTC
few | TRBJ2-7 | TRBV7-9 | TRBD1 | CASSRLGDRSYEQYF | TGTGCCAGCAGCCGCCTTGGGGACAGATCCTACGAGCAGTACTTC
. | TRBJ2-7 | TRBV7-2 | . | CASSLVSGYEQYF | TGTGCCAGCAGCTTAGTTTCGGGCTACGAGCAGTACTTC
. | TRBJ2-5 | TRBV11-2 | . | CASSLDDRETQYF | TGTGCCAGCAGCTTAGATGATCGTGAGACCCAGTACTTC
. | TRBJ1-1 | TRBV28 | TRBD1 | CASSPGTENTEAFF | TGTGCCAGCAGCCCCGGGACAGAGAACACTGAAGCTTTCTTT
few | TRBJ1-2 | TRBV5-1 | . | CASSLDGGIYGYTF | TGCGCCAGCAGCTTGGACGGGGGTATCTATGGCTACACCTTC
once | TRBJ2-5 | TRBV5-4 | TRBD1 | CASSLDRGRGETQYF | TGTGCCAGCAGCCTAGACAGGGGGCGTGGGGAGACCCAGTACTTC
. | TRBJ2-2 | TRBV5-6 | . | CASSLTGTPGELFF | TGTGCCAGCAGCCTTACAGGGACGCCCGGGGAGCTGTTTTTT
few | TRBJ1-1 | TRBV7-6 | . | CASSPGPVTEAFF | TGTGCCAGCAGCCCAGGGCCGGTCACTGAAGCTTTCTTT
. | TRBJ1-3 | TRBV29-1 | . | CSVEWGSGNTIYF | TGCAGCGTTGAGTGGGGGTCTGGAAACACCATATATTTT
. | TRBJ2-5 | TRBV7-2 | TRBD2 | CASSPPGDGRETQYF | TGTGCCAGCAGCCCTCCGGGAGACGGGAGGGAGACCCAGTACTTC
. | TRBJ1-1 | TRBV27 | . | CASSFREDTEAFF | TGTGCCAGCAGTTTTAGGGAAGACACTGAAGCTTTCTTT
few | TRBJ1-1 | TRBV6-6 | . | CASSATGSMNTEAFF | TGTGCCAGCAGTGCCACAGGGAGTATGAACACTGAAGCTTTCTTT
. | TRBJ1-4 | TRBV7-2 | TRBD1 | CASAAAPGQGLFF | TGTGCCAGCGCAGCGGCACCGGGACAGGGACTGTTTTTT
. | TRBJ1-2 | TRBV5-1 | TRBD1 | CASGSQGALGYTF | TGCGCCAGCGGCTCCCAGGGGGCGCTGGGCTACACCTTC
. | TRBJ1-2 | TRBV28 | TRBD1 | CASSFGQGAYGYTF | TGTGCCAGCAGTTTTGGACAGGGGGCCTATGGCTACACCTTC
. | TRBJ2-1 | TRBV28 | TRBD2 | CASSHGTKAFSLFF | TGTGCCAGCAGTCATGGGACTAAGGCCTTCTCCCTGTTCTTC
. | TRBJ2-5 | TRBV19 | . | CASSIAETQETQYF | TGTGCCAGTAGTATAGCTGAGACGCAAGAGACCCAGTACTTC
once | TRBJ1-5 | TRBV19 | . | CASSMSGSNQPQHF | TGTGCCAGTAGTATGTCGGGGAGCAATCAGCCCCAGCATTTT
. | TRBJ2-3 | TRBV7-2 | TRBD2 | CASSLGGGPDTQYF | TGTGCCAGCAGCTTAGGCGGGGGGCCGGATACGCAGTATTTT